Below are 7 T cell receptor beta chains sequenced from a single sample in a study of blood T cell repertoires in COVID-19. Here immunoSEQ multiplex PCR was the method, and the copy in TCRdb shows in-frame clones only, minus some. The sample has about 150,000 clones; over 60% are singletons. Sequencing was done on a sample of peripheral blood. These receptors originate from an elderly man with acute or convalescent COVID-19.

The CDR3, as DNA: TGTGCCAGCAGTGGAGAGATAAAACTGTTTTTT. Its protein product is CASSGEIKLFF. The chain is built from TRBV2 and TRBJ1-4; the D is unclear. Germline V gene data show CDR1 as SNHLY and CDR2 as FYNNEI. The ends were cut back, 4 bases at V and 10 bases at J, with 7 bases in the middle. The length of the CDR3 is 11 residues.

The gene calls are TRBV2 and TRBJ2-3; D might be TRBD1 (6 bases). V was clipped by 4 bases and J by 4 bases, with 15 bases between them. Germline V CDR1 and CDR2: SNHLY, FYNNEI. The CDR3 sequence is 15 residues long. CDR3 DNA: TGTGCCAGCAGTGCCGGGACACCCCGGGCAGATACGCAGTATTTT. It is translated as CASSAGTPRADTQYF.

V is TRBV6-6 and J is TRBJ2-5, with 10 bases fitting TRBD2. This CDR3 is 14 amino acids long. Germline assignment: CDR1 MNHNY and CDR2 SVGAGI (reference sequence). V lost 5 bases to trimming and J lost 5 bases; unmatched junction nucleotides: 5. The CDR3 loop reads CASSRAGGRETQYF. In nucleotides, the CDR3 is TGTGCCAGCAGTAGAGCGGGGGGGCGGGAGACCCAGTACTTC.

The rearrangement links TRBV11-3 to TRBJ2-5; 13 positions match TRBD2. V lost 1 base and J lost 5; bases outside the gene matches: 10. CDR3 length: 18 amino acids. Looked up from germline, CDR1 is SGHNT and CDR2 is YENEEA. CDR3 bases: TGTGCCAGCAGCTTAGCTGGGACTAGCGGGGACAGGGGTGAGACCCAGTACTTC. Amino acid sequence: CASSLAGTSGDRGETQYF.

This clone was seen a handful of times. The chain carries TRBV11-3 and TRBJ2-3, with 8 bases that match TRBD1. Germline CDR1 reads SGHNT; CDR2 reads YENEEA. The CDR3 length is 16 residues. V was clipped by 5 bases and J by 2 bases; unmatched bases: 9. The DNA of the CDR3 is TGTGCCAGCAGCCAGCGGACAGGGCTCTTCACAGATACGCAGTATTTT. It translates to CASSQRTGLFTDTQYF. The full variable domain, in which reference TRBV11-3 and TRBJ2-3 provide the parts outside the CDR3, is EAGVVQSPRYKIIEKKQPVAFWCNPISGHNTLYWYLQNLGQGPELLIRYENEEAVDDSQLPKDRFSAERLKGVDSTLKIQPAELGDSAVYLCASSQRTGLFTDTQYFGPGTRLTVL.

The V gene is TRBV10-3, the J gene TRBJ2-5; TRBD1 might be the D (5 bases). The germline gives CDR1 ENHRY, CDR2 SYGVKD. The V end was cut by 3 bases, the J end by 9 bases, with 23 bases between. This CDR3 has 16 amino acids. The CDR3 DNA is TGTGCCATCAGTGACCTTCGACCGGGTGTGAAAGGGGCCCAGTACTTC. It is translated as CAISDLRPGVKGAQYF.

J is TRBJ1-1 and V is TRBV10-3; D remains unclear. The CDR3 has 14 residues. Trimming shortened V by 4 bases and J by 1 base, and 10 bases separated the two germline ends. CDR1 and CDR2 (germline): ENHRY, SYGVKD. The CDR3 DNA reads as TGTGCCATCAGTGGGATACAGTCGAACACTGAAGCTTTCTTT. It translates to CAISGIQSNTEAFF.